A selection of T cell receptor beta chains follows, all from one sample in a study of blood T cell repertoires in COVID-19. Using immunoSEQ multiplex PCR, the repertoire was profiled, and TCRdb retains in-frame clones only, with some absent. The sample lists about 150,000 clones, under 85% occurring once. The material sequenced was peripheral blood. The receptors were sampled from a man aged 55 to 70 with COVID-19, enrolled during active disease. The CDR3 runs from the conserved cysteine through the conserved F or W. Each record gives: J gene, D gene, V gene, CDR3 length, clone size, CDR3 protein, CDR3 DNA. A D gene is named only where the DNA matches it firmly. The size of a clone is reported for some rows only, either as once, few or many, or as a class for expanded clones.

TRBJ1-3 - TRBV19 16 once CASSIDTDNSGNTIYF TGTGCCAGTAGTATAGATACAGACAACTCTGGAAACACCATATATTTT
TRBJ1-1 - TRBV7-9 13 - CASSRGEGLKAFF TGTGCCAGCAGCCGCGGGGAGGGATTGAAAGCTTTCTTT
TRBJ1-1 TRBD1 TRBV29-1 16 - CSVGGTGGISNTEAFF TGCAGCGTTGGGGGGACAGGGGGCATTTCGAACACTGAAGCTTTCTTT
TRBJ2-3 - TRBV12-5 16 - CASGLDRDPGADTQYF TGTGCTAGTGGTTTGGACAGGGATCCAGGGGCAGATACGCAGTATTTT
TRBJ1-1 TRBD1 TRBV7-3 14 - CASSSDRGDTEAFF TGTGCCAGCAGCTCCGACAGGGGCGACACTGAAGCTTTCTTT
TRBJ2-3 - TRBV4-2 18 - CASSQDPGFGGLTDTQYF TGTGCCAGCAGCCAAGATCCGGGTTTCGGGGGATTAACAGATACGCAGTATTTT
TRBJ2-1 TRBD1 TRBV6-6 16 - CASSYSGTGDDNEQFF TGTGCCAGCAGTTACTCGGGGACAGGGGATGACAATGAGCAGTTCTTC
TRBJ2-1 TRBD2 TRBV7-3 12 - CASKSSGNEQFF TGTGCCAGCAAGTCTAGCGGGAATGAGCAGTTCTTC
TRBJ2-1 - TRBV11-2 15 - CASSPTDGSYNEQFF TGTGCCAGCAGCCCTACCGATGGCTCCTACAATGAGCAGTTCTTC
TRBJ2-7 TRBD1 TRBV15 14 - CATSRMGDSYEQYF TGTGCCACCAGCAGAATGGGGGACAGCTACGAGCAGTACTTC
TRBJ1-2 - TRBV7-9 16 - CASSLSGHPWGYGYTF TGTGCCAGCAGCTTATCGGGACATCCGTGGGGGTATGGCTACACCTTC
TRBJ2-2 TRBD1 TRBV5-1 16 few CASSSRTGPNTGELFF TGCGCCAGCAGCTCACGGACAGGCCCGAACACCGGGGAGCTGTTTTTT
TRBJ1-1 TRBD1 TRBV7-2 16 - CASSLGTGGAGTEAFF TGTGCCAGCAGCTTGGGGACAGGGGGCGCCGGCACTGAAGCTTTCTTT
TRBJ2-3 TRBD2 TRBV24-1 16 - CATSDFRAGAADTQYF TGTGCCACCAGTGATTTCCGAGCGGGAGCCGCAGATACGCAGTATTTT
TRBJ1-2 TRBD1 TRBV9 16 - CASSVTPGGGGDGYTF TGTGCCAGCAGCGTAACGCCCGGAGGGGGCGGCGATGGCTACACCTTC
TRBJ1-2 - TRBV4-3 14 - CASSQGTGNYGYTF TGCGCCAGCAGCCAGGGTACAGGGAATTATGGCTACACCTTC
TRBJ1-2 TRBD1 TRBV7-2 19 - CASSKYMGQGGPRNYGYTF TGTGCCAGCAGTAAATACATGGGACAGGGCGGCCCGAGGAACTATGGCTACACCTTC
TRBJ1-5 - TRBV27 12 once CASSDRIGPQHF TGTGCCAGCAGCGACAGGATTGGGCCCCAGCATTTT
TRBJ2-5 - TRBV5-8 12 - CASSFRQETQYF TGTGCCAGCAGCTTCCGCCAAGAGACCCAGTACTTC
TRBJ2-1 TRBD2 TRBV27 17 - CASSPGGLAGRYNEQFF TGTGCCAGCAGTCCGGGGGGACTAGCGGGAAGATACAATGAGCAGTTCTTC
TRBJ1-2 TRBD1 TRBV2 12 - CASGGQIYGYTF TGTGCCAGCGGGGGACAGATCTATGGCTACACCTTC
TRBJ1-5 - TRBV19 14 - CASSIDQGGQPQHF TGTGCCAGTAGTATAGACCAGGGAGGACAGCCCCAGCATTTT
TRBJ1-1 - TRBV12-5 13 few CASGLVPGSEAFF TGTGCTAGTGGTTTGGTACCCGGGAGTGAAGCTTTCTTT
TRBJ2-5 - TRBV7-2 13 - CASSFGQKETQYF TGTGCCAGCAGCTTTGGACAGAAAGAGACCCAGTACTTC
TRBJ2-7 TRBD1 TRBV19 15 - CASRTGTGGSYEQYF TGTGCCAGTAGGACCGGGACAGGGGGCTCCTACGAGCAGTACTTC
TRBJ1-1 - TRBV19 13 - CASSLTENTEAFF TGTGCCAGTAGTTTGACAGAGAACACTGAAGCTTTCTTT
TRBJ2-7 - TRBV6-5 13 - CASSYSPGNEQYF TGTGCCAGCAGTTACTCCCCAGGGAACGAGCAGTACTTC
TRBJ2-2 - TRBV6-6 15 - CASSSPGQTTGELFF TGTGCCAGCAGTTCCCCGGGACAAACAACCGGGGAGCTGTTTTTT
TRBJ2-1 - TRBV5-6 14 - CASSLVDSRNEQFF TGTGCCAGCAGCTTGGTGGACTCTCGAAATGAGCAGTTCTTC
TRBJ2-2 - TRBV3-1/TRBV3-2 13 - CASSQADTGELFF TGTGCCAGCAGCCAAGCGGACACCGGGGAGCTGTTTTTT
TRBJ2-1 TRBD2 TRBV7-3 16 - CASSLLAGVTGGEQFF TGTGCCAGCAGCCTACTAGCGGGAGTTACTGGAGGAGAGCAGTTCTTC
TRBJ2-7 - TRBV7-8 14 - CASSLGGTYYEQYF TGTGCCAGCAGCTTAGGAGGCACCTACTACGAGCAGTACTTC
TRBJ1-3 TRBD1 TRBV11-2 14 - CASSNRRGGNTIYF TGTGCCAGCAGCAACCGCAGGGGGGGAAACACCATATATTTT
TRBJ2-3 TRBD2 TRBV9 17 - CASSVAPQAGGTDTQYF TGTGCCAGCAGCGTAGCGCCCCAAGCGGGGGGGACAGATACGCAGTATTTT
TRBJ2-4 - TRBV6-1 14 - CASSELLAKNIQYF TGTGCCAGCAGTGAACTCCTAGCCAAAAACATTCAGTACTTC
TRBJ1-2 - TRBV5-8 13 - CASSSREFYGYTF TGTGCCAGCAGCTCCAGGGAATTTTATGGCTACACCTTC
TRBJ2-2 - TRBV7-6 12 - CASNQYTGELFF TGTGCCAGCAACCAGTACACCGGGGAGCTGTTTTTT
TRBJ1-3 - TRBV19 12 - CASTDSGNTIYF TGTGCCAGTACGGACTCAGGAAACACCATATATTTT
TRBJ2-1 TRBD2 TRBV11-3 19 - CASSPPGLAGGVTYNEQFF TGTGCCAGCAGCCCTCCTGGACTAGCGGGAGGAGTAACCTACAATGAGCAGTTCTTC
TRBJ1-1 TRBD1 TRBV11-2 17 - CASSLLYPGQGGTEAFF TGTGCCAGCAGCCTACTATATCCGGGACAGGGGGGTACTGAAGCTTTCTTT
TRBJ1-2 TRBD1 TRBV3-1/TRBV3-2 14 - CASSQEGRGPGYTF TGTGCCAGCAGCCAAGAAGGCAGGGGGCCTGGCTACACCTTC
TRBJ1-4 TRBD1 TRBV4-2 16 - CASSQEGQGNLEKLFF TGTGCCAGCAGCCAAGAGGGACAGGGAAATTTAGAAAAACTGTTTTTT
TRBJ1-1 TRBD1 TRBV7-3 16 - CASSLTGQGLNTEAFF TGTGCCAGCAGCTTAACCGGACAGGGGTTGAACACTGAAGCTTTCTTT
TRBJ1-6 TRBD1 TRBV18 16 - CASSPSLGQGNSPLHF TGTGCCAGCTCACCAAGTCTGGGACAGGGTAATTCACCCCTCCACTTT
TRBJ1-5 TRBD1 TRBV12-3/TRBV12-4 13 few CASSRTGTQPQHF TGTGCCAGCAGTCGGACAGGGACCCAGCCCCAGCATTTT
TRBJ2-3 TRBD2 TRBV19 14 - CASSPPGGADTQYF TGTGCCAGTAGCCCGCCCGGGGGGGCAGATACGCAGTATTTT
TRBJ1-2 TRBD1 TRBV27 16 - CASSPNLGQGVSGYTF TGTGCCAGCAGTCCCAACCTGGGACAGGGGGTGAGTGGCTACACCTTC
TRBJ2-2 TRBD1 TRBV5-1 14 - CASSYKQGAGELFF TGCGCCAGCAGCTACAAACAGGGGGCGGGGGAGCTGTTTTTT